What follows describes a single T cell receptor beta chain. As yet, its antigen is unknown. Sequencing was performed with immunoSEQ multiplex PCR; in TCRdb, only in-frame clones are kept and a portion is missing. The sample lists approximately 53,000 clones; roughly 83% were seen once. The source of the sample is a study of cytotoxic CD8 clonotypes in ibrutinib-treated CLL. Overall study context: Response samples were taken after a median around 11 months of treatment, range 6 to 36.

Study-level points and caveats: Clonality correlated strongly with circulating CD8+ T cells and exceeded age-matched healthy donors at baseline.

The CDR3 loop spans 14 amino acids. Germline CDR1 is MNHEY and CDR2 is SMNVEV (reference sequence). The V gene end was trimmed by 7 bases and the J gene end by 5 bases; junction bases not matched to a gene: 7. Sequenced material: PBMCs, taken after 24 months of ibrutinib treatment. The TCR originated in a human donor with chronic lymphocytic leukemia. The rearrangement joins TRBV27 to TRBJ2-1; 8 bases are shared with TRBD1. CDR3 in amino acids: CASNSQGANNEQFF. For the CDR3, the DNA is TGTGCCAGCAATTCCCAGGGGGCAAACAATGAGCAGTTCTTC.